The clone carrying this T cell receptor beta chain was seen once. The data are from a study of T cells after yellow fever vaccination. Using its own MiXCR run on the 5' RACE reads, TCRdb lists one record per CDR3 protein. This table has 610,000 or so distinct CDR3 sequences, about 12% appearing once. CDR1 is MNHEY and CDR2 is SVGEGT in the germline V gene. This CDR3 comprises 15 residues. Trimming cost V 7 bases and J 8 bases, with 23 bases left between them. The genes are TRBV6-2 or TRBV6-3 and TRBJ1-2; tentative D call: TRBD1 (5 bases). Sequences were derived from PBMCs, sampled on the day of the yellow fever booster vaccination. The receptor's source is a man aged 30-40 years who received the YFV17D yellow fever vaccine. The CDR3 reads CASKLWDRPSEGYTF. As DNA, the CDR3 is TGTGCCAGCAAACTCTGGGACCGCCCCAGTGAAGGCTACACCTTC.